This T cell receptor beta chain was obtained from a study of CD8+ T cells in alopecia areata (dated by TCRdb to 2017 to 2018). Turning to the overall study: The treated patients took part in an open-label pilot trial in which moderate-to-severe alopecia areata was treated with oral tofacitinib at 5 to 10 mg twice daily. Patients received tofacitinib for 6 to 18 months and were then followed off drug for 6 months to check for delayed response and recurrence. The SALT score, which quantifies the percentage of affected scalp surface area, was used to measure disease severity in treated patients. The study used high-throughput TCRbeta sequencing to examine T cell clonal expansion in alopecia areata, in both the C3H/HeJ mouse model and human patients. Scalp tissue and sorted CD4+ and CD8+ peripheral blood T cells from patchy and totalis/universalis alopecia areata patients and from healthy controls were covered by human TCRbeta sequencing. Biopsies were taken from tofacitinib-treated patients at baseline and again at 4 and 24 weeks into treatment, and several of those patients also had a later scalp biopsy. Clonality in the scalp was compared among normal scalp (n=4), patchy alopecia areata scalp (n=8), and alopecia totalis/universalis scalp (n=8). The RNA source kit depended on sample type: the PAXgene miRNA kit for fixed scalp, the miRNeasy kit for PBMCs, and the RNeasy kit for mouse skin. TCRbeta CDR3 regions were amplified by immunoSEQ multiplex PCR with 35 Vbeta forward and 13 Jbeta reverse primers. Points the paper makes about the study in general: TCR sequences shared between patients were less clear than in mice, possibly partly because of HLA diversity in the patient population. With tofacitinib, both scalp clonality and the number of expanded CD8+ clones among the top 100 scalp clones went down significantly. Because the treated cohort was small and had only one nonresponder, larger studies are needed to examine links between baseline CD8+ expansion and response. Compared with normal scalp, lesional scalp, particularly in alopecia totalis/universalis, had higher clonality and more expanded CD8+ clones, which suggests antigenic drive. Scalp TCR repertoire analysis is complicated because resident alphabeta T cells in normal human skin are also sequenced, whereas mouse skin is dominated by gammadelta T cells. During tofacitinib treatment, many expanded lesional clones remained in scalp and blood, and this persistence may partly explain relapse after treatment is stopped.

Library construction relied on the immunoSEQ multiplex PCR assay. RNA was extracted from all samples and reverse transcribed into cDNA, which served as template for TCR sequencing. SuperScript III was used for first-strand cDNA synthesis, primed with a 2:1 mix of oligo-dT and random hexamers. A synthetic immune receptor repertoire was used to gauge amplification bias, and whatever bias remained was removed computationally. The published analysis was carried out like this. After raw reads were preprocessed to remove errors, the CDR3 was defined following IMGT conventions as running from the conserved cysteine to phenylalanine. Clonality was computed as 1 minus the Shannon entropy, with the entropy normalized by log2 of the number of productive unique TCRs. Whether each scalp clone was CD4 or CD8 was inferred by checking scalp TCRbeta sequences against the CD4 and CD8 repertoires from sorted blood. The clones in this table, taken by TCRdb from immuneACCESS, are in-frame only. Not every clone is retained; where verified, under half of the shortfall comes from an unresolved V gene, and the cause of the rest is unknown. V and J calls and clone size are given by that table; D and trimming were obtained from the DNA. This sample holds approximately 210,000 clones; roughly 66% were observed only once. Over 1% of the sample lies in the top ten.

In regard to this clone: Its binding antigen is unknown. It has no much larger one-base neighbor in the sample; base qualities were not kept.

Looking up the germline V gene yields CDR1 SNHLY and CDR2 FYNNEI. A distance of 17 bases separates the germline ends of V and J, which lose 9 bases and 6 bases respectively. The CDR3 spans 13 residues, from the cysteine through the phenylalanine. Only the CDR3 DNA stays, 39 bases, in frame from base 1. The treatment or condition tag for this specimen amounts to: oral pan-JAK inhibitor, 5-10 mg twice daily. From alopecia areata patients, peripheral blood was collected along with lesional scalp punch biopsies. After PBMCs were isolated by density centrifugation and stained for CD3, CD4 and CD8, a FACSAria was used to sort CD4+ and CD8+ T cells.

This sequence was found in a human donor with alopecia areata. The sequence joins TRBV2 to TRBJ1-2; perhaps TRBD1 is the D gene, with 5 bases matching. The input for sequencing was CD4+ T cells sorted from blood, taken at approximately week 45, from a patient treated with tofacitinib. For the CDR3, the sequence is CARSNPGSHGYTF. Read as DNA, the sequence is TGTGCCAGAAGTAATCCAGGGTCACATGGCTACACCTTC.